The 26 T cell receptor beta chains listed next were all sequenced from one sample in a study of tumor T cells in aggressive B-cell lymphoma. The protocol was immunoSEQ multiplex PCR, while the TCRdb copy is restricted to in-frame clones and leaves out a portion. The sample lists 3,900 or so clones, roughly 85% seen once, with about 3.7% in the top ten. Sequenced material: tumor tissue. These receptors all stem from an adult with diffuse large B cell lymphoma.

The count of this clone is one. This rearrangement joins TRBV18 to TRBJ2-5, with 10 bases lining up with TRBD1. The CDR3 spans 15 residues. V gave up 3 bases and J gave up 5 bases; unmatched junction bases: 6. The germline CDR1 and CDR2 sequences are KGHSH and LQKENI. This CDR3 is CASSPTGGAGETQYF. CDR3 DNA: TGTGCCAGCTCACCGACAGGGGGCGCGGGGGAGACCCAGTACTTC.

This chain links TRBV5-1 with TRBJ2-7; possibly TRBD1 for D (6 bases). The CDR3 has 11 residues. Germline CDR1 reads SGHRS; CDR2 reads YFSETQ. Trimming removed 7 bases from V and 4 bases from J, with 9 bases in between. The CDR3 sequence: CASSTGYEQYF. The CDR3 DNA sequence: TGCGCCAGCTCCACAGGGTACGAGCAGTACTTC. The full variable domain, its missing parts supplied by reference TRBV5-1 and TRBJ2-7, is KAGVTQTPRYLIKTRGQQVTLSCSPISGHRSVSWYQQTPGQGLQFLFEYFSETQRNKGNFPGRFSGRQFSNSRSEMNVSTLELGDSALYLCASSTGYEQYFGPGTRLTVT.

J is TRBJ2-7 and V is TRBV28; D is possibly TRBD1 (6 bases). Germline V gene sequence: CDR1 MDHEN, CDR2 SYDVKM. Trimming took 6 bases from V and 3 from J, leaving 18 bases between them. The CDR3 is 15 residues long. The CDR3 DNA is TGTGCCAGCAGCGGAGGTTGGGACACTGTCTACGAGCAGTACTTC. Its translation: CASSGGWDTVYEQYF. Full variable domain (remainder filled in from reference TRBV28 and TRBJ2-7): DVKVTQSSRYLVKRTGEKVFLECVQDMDHENMFWYRQDPGLGLRLIYFSYDVKMKEKGDIPEGYSVSREKKERFSLILESASTNQTSMYLCASSGGWDTVYEQYFGPGTRLTVT.

Concerning this clone: An end of the junction differs from the germline gene, which may be a read error. J is TRBJ2-3 and V is TRBV6-5; tentatively, D is TRBD1 (5 bases). CDR3 length equals 15 residues. Germline assignment: CDR1 MNHEY and CDR2 SVGAGI. CDR3 nucleotide sequence: TGTGCCAGCAGCTCCCTACAGGAGTGGGCAGATATGCAGTATTTT. This translates into CASSSLQEWADMQYF.

V usage is TRBV6-1 and J usage is TRBJ1-2; D uncertain. Trimming cost V 5 bases and J 9 bases, with 19 bases left between them. The CDR3 covers 14 residues. From germline, CDR1 is MNHNS and CDR2 SASEGT. This CDR3 reads CASSSDPRPTSYTF. For the CDR3, the DNA is TGTGCCAGCAGTTCCGACCCCAGGCCAACGAGCTACACCTTC.

The V call is TRBV30, the J call TRBJ1-5; D uncertain. Trimming stripped 1 base from V and 4 bases from J, with 8 bases between. This CDR3 contains 13 residues. Germline V gene data show CDR1 as GTSNPN and CDR2 as SVGIG (reference sequence). CDR3 nucleotide sequence: TGTGCCTGGAGTGGAGCAATGAATCAGCCCCAGCATTTT. Amino acids: CAWSGAMNQPQHF.

The CDR3 reads CASSTFGLPSDEQFF. CDR3 DNA: TGTGCCAGCAGCACCTTTGGCCTCCCAAGCGATGAGCAGTTCTTC. The chain employs TRBV7-3 and TRBJ2-1; D is unclear. CDR1 SGHTA and CDR2 FQGTGA come from the germline V gene. V was clipped by 5 bases and J by 8 bases, with 19 bases between them. This CDR3 region has 15 residues. Based on the CDR3 plus reference TRBV7-3 and TRBJ2-1, the full variable domain is GAGVSQTPSNKVTEKGKYVELRCDPISGHTALYWYRQSLGQGPEFLIYFQGTGAADDSGLPNDRFFAVRPEGSVSTLKIQRTERGDSAVYLCASSTFGLPSDEQFFGPGTRLTVL.

The J gene is TRBJ1-4, the V gene TRBV5-1; TRBD1 agrees at 7 bases. Germline values: CDR1 SGHRS, CDR2 YFSETQ. The CDR3 covers 14 residues. Trimming at V came to 5 bases and at J to 4 bases, leaving 5 bases not matched to a gene. In nucleotides, the CDR3 is TGCGCCAGCAGAATAGGGACAGATAATGAAAAACTGTTTTTT. This encodes CASRIGTDNEKLFF.

The chain recombines TRBV15 with TRBJ2-7, with 7 bases lining up with TRBD1. V shed 3 bases and J 3 bases; nucleotides not matched to a gene: 5. Per the germline V gene, CDR1 is LNHNV and CDR2 is YYDKDF (reference sequence). The CDR3 totals 14 residues. CDR3 sequence: CATSRGAGGYEQYF. The DNA of the CDR3 is TGTGCCACCAGCAGGGGCGCAGGGGGCTACGAGCAGTACTTC.

The J gene is TRBJ1-1, the V gene TRBV4-2, with D perhaps TRBD1 (6 bases). The germline V and J ends were trimmed by 0 bases and 2 bases, with 13 bases remaining between them. This CDR3 is 16 amino acids long. Per germline, CDR1 LGHNA and CDR2 YNFKEQ. CDR3 in DNA: TGTGCCAGCAGCCAAGAACGACCAGGGGTAAACACTGAAGCTTTCTTT. Protein product: CASSQERPGVNTEAFF.

This clone occurred a few times. This sequence joins TRBV5-4 and TRBJ1-2, with D possibly matching TRBD1 (5 bases). The CDR3 contains 14 residues. Per the germline V gene, CDR1 is SGHNT and CDR2 is YYREEE (reference sequence). Deletions cut 4 bases from V and 3 bases from J, with 13 bases between. The CDR3 is CASSPDGQYYGYTF. CDR3 DNA: TGTGCCAGCAGCCCGGACGGACAATACTATGGCTACACCTTC.

A few counts support this clone. The J gene is TRBJ1-3, the V gene TRBV7-8, with D uncertain. The CDR3 has 14 amino acids. Germline V gives CDR1 SGHVS, CDR2 FQNEAQ. V dropped 2 bases and J dropped 0 bases, with 5 bases sitting between them. CDR3 amino acids: CASSLQASGNTIYF. The DNA of the CDR3 is TGTGCCAGCAGCTTACAGGCCTCTGGAAACACCATATATTTT.

The V and J genes are TRBV9 and TRBJ1-6; D is unclear. The V gene's germline CDR1 is SGDLS and CDR2 YYNGEE. V lost 8 bases and J lost 9, with 15 bases in between. CDR3 length equals 13 residues. The CDR3 nucleotides read TGTGCCAGTCAGAACGCCCGGGGTTCACCCCTCCACTTT. It codes for CASQNARGSPLHF.

A note on this clone: Compared with germline, one end of the junction differs, possibly owing to a read error. The rearrangement links TRBV7-2 to TRBJ1-2; 8 bases agree with TRBD1. This CDR3 comprises 12 residues. The germline gives CDR1 SGHTA, CDR2 FQGNSA. The CDR3 nucleotides read TGTGCCAGCAGCTTAGGGACAGGGATGGACCTATTC. Translation gives CASSLGTGMDLF.

The rearrangement uses TRBV2 and TRBJ1-4, with a tentative D call TRBD1 (6 bases). CDR3 size: 18 residues. Germline V CDR1 and CDR2: SNHLY, FYNNEI. V was trimmed by 0 bases and J by 7 bases, leaving 21 bases between them. The CDR3, as DNA: TGTGCCAGCAGTGAAGCATTCACGGAGCAGGGGTCGGGTGAAAAACTGTTTTTT. This encodes CASSEAFTEQGSGEKLFF.

V gene TRBV7-2 combines with J gene TRBJ2-3; 9 bases match TRBD2. Germline V gene sequence: CDR1 SGHTA, CDR2 FQGNSA. This CDR3 is built from 15 residues. Losses at the gene ends were 8 bases for V and 5 bases for J; bases not matched to a gene: 11. CDR3 sequence reads: CASHIGAGGLDTQYF. DNA of the CDR3: TGTGCCAGCCATATCGGGGCGGGGGGGCTAGATACGCAGTATTTT.

The chain joins TRBV28 to TRBJ1-3; no firm D call. Germline V gene lookup returns CDR1 MDHEN and CDR2 SYDVKM. V lost 3 bases to trimming and J lost 0 bases, with 9 bases between them. The CDR3 is made up of 15 amino acids. The CDR3 DNA is TGTGCCAGCAGTTTGGTGGGAGACTCTGGAAACACCATATATTTT. Protein product: CASSLVGDSGNTIYF.

The chain links TRBV6-5 to TRBJ1-4; the match to TRBD1 covers 7 bases. The CDR3 has 14 residues. Germline V gene sequence: CDR1 MNHEY, CDR2 SVGAGI. Trimming removed 6 bases from V and 8 bases from J; junction bases left unmatched: 9. The CDR3 DNA follows: TGTGCCAGCAGACCGCAGGGGGGAATCGAAAAACTGTTTTTT. Protein: CASRPQGGIEKLFF.

Comment on this clone: One end of the junction is discordant with germline, which a read error may explain. V is TRBV2 and J is TRBJ1-5; D not resolved. This CDR3 region has 19 residues. Per the germline V gene, CDR1 is SNHLY and CDR2 is FYNNEI. CDR3: CTSSECATRRICGNQPQHF. The CDR3 DNA reads TGTACCAGCAGTGAATGCGCGACTAGAAGAATTTGTGGCAATCAGCCCCAGCATTTT.

J is TRBJ2-7 and V is TRBV10-2; D not certain. V gave up 10 bases and J gave up 3 bases, with 16 bases separating them. From germline, CDR1 is WSHSY and CDR2 SAAADI. The CDR3 totals 13 residues. In DNA form, the CDR3 reads TGCGCCACCGCCACGCTGCCAGGCTACGAGCAGTACTTC. Translation: CATATLPGYEQYF.

DNA of the CDR3: TGTGCCAGCAGCCTAAAGGCCGGGACTAGCGGCACAGATACGCAGTATTTT. As protein: CASSLKAGTSGTDTQYF. The chain combines TRBV4-2 with TRBJ2-3; 10 bases match TRBD2. Germline V gene sequence: CDR1 LGHNA, CDR2 YNFKEQ. Trimming took 4 bases from V and 1 from J; bases not matched to a gene: 8. This CDR3 comprises 17 residues.

This clone was counted only a few times. The gene calls are TRBV11-2 and TRBJ2-4; D might be TRBD2 (5 bases). The CDR3 has 14 amino acids. V was clipped by 0 bases and J by 9 bases, with 12 bases between them. Germline V gene sequence: CDR1 SGHAT, CDR2 FQNNGV. The CDR3 protein is CASSLEGGSGIQYF. The CDR3 bases are TGTGCCAGCAGCTTAGAAGGAGGATCCGGCATTCAGTACTTC.

J is TRBJ1-5 and V is TRBV2; TRBD1 matches at 9 bases. There are 16 residues in the CDR3. V shed 6 bases, J shed 2 bases, and the junction held 8 bases outside the gene matches. Germline assignment: CDR1 SNHLY and CDR2 FYNNEI. The CDR3 sequence is CASRAHRGQGNQPQHF. The CDR3 DNA reads TGTGCCAGCAGAGCTCACAGGGGGCAGGGCAATCAGCCCCAGCATTTT.

The chain has TRBV27 and TRBJ2-6, with D tentatively TRBD2 (5 bases). Trimming removed 6 bases from V and 0 bases from J, with 9 bases in between. Germline V CDR1 and CDR2: MNHEY, SMNVEV (reference sequence). CDR3 length: 15 residues. CDR3: CASRFGSSGANVLTF. CDR3 nucleotide sequence: TGTGCCAGCAGGTTTGGGAGCTCTGGGGCCAACGTCCTGACTTTC.

This clone was counted a few times. The chain uses TRBV4-3 and TRBJ2-7; D is perhaps TRBD2 (5 bases). The V and J ends lost 0 bases and 0 bases respectively, with 6 bases between them. Germline V CDR1 and CDR2: LGHNA, YSLEER. CDR3 size: 14 residues. The CDR3 loop reads CASSQEGSSYEQYF. The CDR3 nucleotides read TGCGCCAGCAGCCAAGAAGGGAGCTCCTACGAGCAGTACTTC.

Only one count was recorded for this clone. This chain connects TRBV18 to TRBJ1-2; D gene unclear. Germline V lookup: CDR1 KGHSH, CDR2 LQKENI. The CDR3 has 11 residues. V was shortened by 4 bases and J by 4 bases, with 4 bases between the two germline ends. The CDR3 coding sequence is TGTGCCAGCTCACGCGTCTATGGCTACACCTTC. Amino acid sequence: CASSRVYGYTF.